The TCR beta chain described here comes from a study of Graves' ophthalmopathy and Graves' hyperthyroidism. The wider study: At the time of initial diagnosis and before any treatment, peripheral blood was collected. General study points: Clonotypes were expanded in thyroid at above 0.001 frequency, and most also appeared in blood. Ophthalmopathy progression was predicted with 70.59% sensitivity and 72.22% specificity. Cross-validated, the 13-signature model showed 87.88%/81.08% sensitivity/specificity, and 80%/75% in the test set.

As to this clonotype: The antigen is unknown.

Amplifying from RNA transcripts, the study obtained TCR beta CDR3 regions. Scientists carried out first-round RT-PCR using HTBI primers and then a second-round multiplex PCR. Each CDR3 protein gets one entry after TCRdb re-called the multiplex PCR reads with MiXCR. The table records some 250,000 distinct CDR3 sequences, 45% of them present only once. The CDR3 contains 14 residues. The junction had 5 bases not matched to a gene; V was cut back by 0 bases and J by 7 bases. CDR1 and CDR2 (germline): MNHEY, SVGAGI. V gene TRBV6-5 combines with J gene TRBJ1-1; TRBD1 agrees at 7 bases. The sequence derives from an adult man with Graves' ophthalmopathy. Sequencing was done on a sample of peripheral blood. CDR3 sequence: CASSYSTGRGEAFF. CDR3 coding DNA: TGTGCCAGCAGTTACTCGACAGGGAGGGGTGAAGCTTTCTTT.